These 26 T cell receptor beta chains were sequenced from one sample in a study of cytomegalovirus exposure and HLA in healthy donors. 60 Vbeta and 13 Jbeta primers were used in PCR. TCRdb keeps only in-frame clones here, not all; method: immunoSEQ multiplex PCR. The table lists 150,000 to 200,000 clones, 79% of them singletons. Material for sequencing was PBMCs. The receptors were gathered from a woman aged 45-65 years in good health and CMV-seronegative.

V is TRBV28 and J is TRBJ2-5, with 7 bases fitting TRBD1. CDR1 is MDHEN, CDR2 SYDVKM, per germline. V dropped 5 bases and J dropped 3; count of bases not matched to a gene: 3. The CDR3 extends over 13 amino acids. The CDR3 loop is CASSPGTEETQYF. The CDR3 DNA sequence: TGTGCCAGCAGTCCCGGGACAGAAGAGACCCAGTACTTC.

V usage is TRBV7-2 and J usage is TRBJ2-1; 8 bases match TRBD1. From germline, CDR1 is SGHTA and CDR2 FQGNSA. J lost 2 bases, V lost 2 bases, and 8 bases had no gene match. The CDR3 sequence is 17 residues long. DNA of the CDR3: TGTGCCAGCAGCTTAAGACCATCGGGACAGGCCTACAATGAGCAGTTCTTC. This sequence encodes CASSLRPSGQAYNEQFF.

The chain is built from TRBV6-5 and TRBJ2-7; 8 bases line up with TRBD1. Germline lookup yields CDR1 MNHEY and CDR2 SVGAGI. The CDR3 contains 12 residues. The V and J ends lost 11 bases and 3 bases, in that order; junction bases with no gene match: 6. CDR3 region: CAGGQGSYEQYF. CDR3 coding DNA: TGTGCCGGCGGACAGGGAAGCTACGAGCAGTACTTC.

The chain combines TRBV9 with TRBJ2-3; the match to TRBD2 covers 7 bases. The CDR3 length is 16 residues. With 4 bases clipped from V and 0 bases from J, the junction kept 8 bases outside the gene matches. Germline values: CDR1 SGDLS, CDR2 YYNGEE. The CDR3 DNA is TGTGCCAGCAGCTCTTGGGGCGGGAGTAGCACAGATACGCAGTATTTT. Translated: CASSSWGGSSTDTQYF. The variable domain in full, completed from reference TRBV9 and TRBJ2-3, reads DSGVTQTPKHLITATGQRVTLRCSPRSGDLSVYWYQQSLDQGLQFLIQYYNGEERAKGNILERFSAQQFPDLHSELNLSSLELGDSALYFCASSSWGGSSTDTQYFGPGTRLTVL.

Remarks on this clone: Other DNA sequences in this sample translate to the same CDR3. This chain joins TRBV2 and TRBJ2-7; D unclear. Germline V lookup: CDR1 SNHLY, CDR2 FYNNEI. This CDR3 spans 13 amino acids. V was trimmed by 3 bases and J by 7 bases, leaving 13 bases between them. Here the CDR3 DNA reads TGTGCCAGCAGTGACACGGCAGGTTGGGAGCAGTACTTC. Protein sequence: CASSDTAGWEQYF.

The chain is built from TRBV5-1 and TRBJ2-5; 12 positions match TRBD2. This CDR3 is built from 18 residues. Germline assignment: CDR1 SGHRS and CDR2 YFSETQ. V lost 2 bases to trimming and J lost 5 bases; unmatched junction nucleotides: 13. The CDR3 DNA reads as TGCGCCAGCAGCTTCCCCTCGACTAGCGGGAGTCGAAAGGAGACCCAGTACTTC. This codes for CASSFPSTSGSRKETQYF.

In this sample, this clone turned up a few times. V is TRBV6-5 and J is TRBJ1-3, with 7 bases lining up with TRBD1. With V trimmed by 5 bases and J by 2 bases, 3 bases remained unmatched. Per germline, CDR1 MNHEY and CDR2 SVGAGI. The CDR3 has 14 residues. CDR3 region: CASSRQGPGNTIYF. CDR3 DNA: TGTGCCAGCAGTCGACAGGGACCTGGAAACACCATATATTTT.

The J gene is TRBJ2-1, the V gene TRBV19, with 9 bases fitting TRBD2. The CDR3 covers 16 residues. Germline CDR1 reads LNHDA; CDR2 reads SQIVND (reference sequence). After removal of 5 bases from V and 10 bases from J, the junction contained 15 bases not matched to a gene. In nucleotides, the CDR3 is TGTGCCAGTAGTTCCCTCGCGGGAGGGGCAAGGGGGGAGCAGTTCTTC. As protein: CASSSLAGGARGEQFF.

The chain couples TRBV28 to TRBJ1-2; tentatively, D is TRBD1 (5 bases). The CDR3 sequence is 14 residues long. CDR1 is MDHEN, CDR2 SYDVKM, per germline. The V gene lost 6 bases and the J gene lost 4 bases, with 15 bases spanning the gap. The CDR3 loop reads CASSTAGGAYGYTF. In DNA, the CDR3 is TGTGCCAGCAGCACTGCTGGAGGGGCCTATGGCTACACCTTC.

The gene calls are TRBV5-1 and TRBJ2-7, with D possibly being TRBD2 (6 bases). Trimming pared 4 bases from V and 2 bases from J, leaving 13 bases between. The CDR3 has 14 residues. The germline gives CDR1 SGHRS, CDR2 YFSETQ. The CDR3 nucleotides read TGCGCCAGCAGCGGTGGACTAAAAGCCTACGAGCAGTACTTC. Translating gives CASSGGLKAYEQYF. Variable domain in full (rest from reference TRBV5-1 and TRBJ2-7): KAGVTQTPRYLIKTRGQQVTLSCSPISGHRSVSWYQQTPGQGLQFLFEYFSETQRNKGNFPGRFSGRQFSNSRSEMNVSTLELGDSALYLCASSGGLKAYEQYFGPGTRLTVT.

This clone was recorded once. The J gene is TRBJ1-2, the V gene TRBV30, with a possible D match to TRBD1 (6 bases). The CDR3 is 13 amino acids. V lost 4 bases, J lost 4 bases, and 13 bases lay in between. CDR1 is GTSNPN, CDR2 SVGIG, per germline (reference sequence). CDR3 sequence reads: CAWMSGVLYGYTF. The CDR3 DNA reads as TGTGCCTGGATGTCAGGGGTCCTCTATGGCTACACCTTC.

The chain couples TRBV7-9 to TRBJ2-1; 10 nucleotides align to TRBD2. The CDR3 is 15 residues long. The germline gives CDR1 SEHNR, CDR2 FQNEAQ (reference sequence). V lost 4 bases, J lost 9 bases, and 9 bases stayed unmatched. The CDR3 here is CASSYSSGSSTEQFF. The DNA for the CDR3 is TGTGCCAGCAGCTACTCTAGCGGGAGTTCTACTGAGCAGTTCTTC.

The chain couples TRBV30 to TRBJ1-6, with D perhaps TRBD1 (6 bases). Germline V gene data show CDR1 as GTSNPN and CDR2 as SVGIG (reference sequence). V was trimmed by 5 bases and J by 13 bases, leaving 15 bases between them. This CDR3 is 12 amino acids long. CDR3 sequence reads: CAWRTEGVPLHF. DNA of the CDR3: TGTGCCTGGCGGACAGAAGGAGTCCCCCTCCACTTT.

Only one count was recorded for this clone. This rearrangement joins TRBV30 to TRBJ2-5; weak D call: TRBD2 (6 bases). CDR1 GTSNPN and CDR2 SVGIG come from the germline V gene (reference sequence). V lost 4 bases, J lost 5 bases, and 8 bases lay in between. CDR3 length: 11 residues. CDR3 protein: CAWTRGETQYF. CDR3 nucleotide sequence: TGTGCCTGGACCCGGGGGGAGACCCAGTACTTC.

The chain has TRBV28 and TRBJ1-2; no reliable D call. Germline V gene data show CDR1 as MDHEN and CDR2 as SYDVKM. Trimming cost V 8 bases and J 4 bases, with 20 bases left between them. This CDR3 comprises 15 residues. Here the CDR3 reads CASQGGISMGYGYTF. CDR3 bases: TGTGCCAGCCAAGGCGGAATTTCCATGGGCTATGGCTACACCTTC.

This chain joins TRBV7-9 and TRBJ2-7; 10 bases map to TRBD2. V lost 5 bases to trimming and J lost 5 bases; unmatched junction nucleotides: 9. CDR1 is SEHNR and CDR2 is FQNEAQ in the germline V gene (reference sequence). The CDR3 has 15 residues. This CDR3 is CASSPQLAGSHEQYF. In DNA, the CDR3 is TGTGCCAGCAGCCCCCAACTAGCGGGATCTCACGAGCAGTACTTC.

A few counts support this clone. The V call is TRBV6-4, the J call TRBJ1-2; maybe TRBD1 (5 bases). The CDR3 runs 14 residues. Germline CDR1 and CDR2: MRHNA and SNTAGT. Deletions cut 5 bases from V and 7 bases from J, with 17 bases between. The CDR3 protein is CASSLGWGVRGYTF. CDR3 DNA sequence: TGTGCCAGCAGTCTCGGTTGGGGGGTTCGTGGCTACACCTTC.

In its sample, this clone was seen a few times. The junction departs from germline at one end; a sequencing error may be responsible. The V gene is TRBV7-9, the J gene TRBJ1-2; D is uncertain. There are 13 residues in the CDR3. CDR1 SEHNR and CDR2 FQNEAQ come from the germline V gene (reference sequence). The CDR3 bases are TGTTCCAGCAGCCAGGATGGGTCCTATGGCTACACCTTC. Translated, it gives CSSSQDGSYGYTF.

This clone was observed once. The chain combines TRBV7-3 with TRBJ2-1; 7 nucleotides match TRBD1. The CDR3 runs 14 residues. With 5 bases clipped from V and 6 bases from J, the junction kept 7 bases outside the gene matches. The germline V gene has CDR1 SGHTA and CDR2 FQGTGA. The CDR3 bases are TGTGCCAGCAGCAAGGACCGGGACAGCAATGAGCAGTTCTTC. Encoded protein: CASSKDRDSNEQFF.

The chain uses TRBV27 and TRBJ1-5; 8 bases agree with TRBD1. The germline V gene encodes CDR1 MNHEY and CDR2 SMNVEV (reference sequence). The length of the CDR3 is 14 residues. Unmatched junction bases numbered 4, after V lost 6 bases and J lost 3 bases. CDR3: CASSLTGANQPQHF. CDR3 nucleotide sequence: TGTGCCAGCAGCCTGACAGGGGCCAATCAGCCCCAGCATTTT.

The CDR3: CASSRTAITDTQYF. Here the CDR3 DNA reads TGTGCCAGCAGCCGGACAGCTATCACAGATACGCAGTATTTT. The chain is built from TRBV11-3 and TRBJ2-3, with D possibly being TRBD1 (6 bases). CDR1 and CDR2 (germline): SGHNT, YENEEA. CDR3 length equals 14 residues. Trimming stripped 5 bases from V and 2 bases from J, with 11 bases between.

V is TRBV28 and J is TRBJ1-2, with 7 bases matching TRBD1. The CDR3 is 12 residues long. The germline V gene encodes CDR1 MDHEN and CDR2 SYDVKM. In nucleotides, the CDR3 is TGTGCTGGGGGGACAGACTACTATGGCTACACCTTC. The encoded protein is CAGGTDYYGYTF.

CDR3 sequence reads: CATSRDIGSSGANVLTF. In nucleotides, the CDR3 is TGTGCCACCAGCAGAGATATCGGGAGCTCTGGGGCCAACGTCCTGACTTTC. The rearrangement uses TRBV15 and TRBJ2-6; D is possibly TRBD2 (6 bases). Germline lookup yields CDR1 LNHNV and CDR2 YYDKDF (reference sequence). The V and J ends lost 0 bases and 0 bases respectively, with 9 bases between them. The CDR3 runs 17 residues.

This clone was recorded only once. The genes are TRBV5-1 and TRBJ1-2, with 10 bases that match TRBD1. V lost 0 bases, J lost 3 bases, and 2 bases stayed unmatched. The CDR3 contains 15 residues. Germline CDR1 and CDR2: SGHRS and YFSETQ. The CDR3 reads CASSLVGTGDYGYTF. The CDR3, as DNA: TGCGCCAGCAGCTTGGTCGGGACAGGGGACTATGGCTACACCTTC.

This chain uses TRBV10-3 with TRBJ1-1, with D perhaps matching TRBD1 (6 bases). The V gene's germline CDR1 is ENHRY and CDR2 SYGVKD. The CDR3 extends over 14 amino acids. Trimming cost V 3 bases and J 2 bases, with 10 bases left between them. CDR3 residues: CAISEQGRNTEAFF. The CDR3 DNA sequence: TGTGCCATCAGTGAACAGGGCCGAAACACTGAAGCTTTCTTT.

V usage is TRBV6-5 and J usage is TRBJ1-4; tentatively, D is TRBD1 (6 bases). The germline V and J ends were trimmed by 5 bases and 7 bases, with 8 bases remaining between them. Per the germline V gene, CDR1 is MNHEY and CDR2 is SVGAGI. The CDR3 runs 12 residues. The CDR3 nucleotides are TGTGCCAGCAGTAACAGGGCTGAAAAACTGTTTTTT. It is translated as CASSNRAEKLFF.